Below are 31 T cell receptor beta chains sequenced from a single sample in a study of blood T cell repertoires in COVID-19. Profiled with immunoSEQ multiplex PCR; TCRdb holds only in-frame clones, not every one. The sample lists some 35,000 clones, 78% occurring once. The sequenced sample consisted of peripheral blood. The receptors shown here come from a man aged 65 to 79 with acute or convalescent COVID-19.

The V and J genes are TRBV6-4 and TRBJ2-1; D unresolved. CDR1 and CDR2 from the germline V gene are MRHNA and SNTAGT. V lost 8 bases, J lost 3 bases, and 14 bases lay in between. This CDR3 has 14 residues. The CDR3 sequence: CASWPCFNYNEQFF. The CDR3 DNA follows: TGTGCCAGCTGGCCCTGTTTCAACTACAATGAGCAGTTCTTC.

The chain uses TRBV6-1 and TRBJ1-5; 7 nucleotides align to TRBD1. After removal of 7 bases from V and 2 bases from J, the junction contained 2 bases not matched to a gene. The CDR3 contains 13 residues. Germline V gene lookup returns CDR1 MNHNS and CDR2 SASEGT. CDR3 coding DNA: TGTGCCAGCATTGGACAGGGCAATCAGCCCCAGCATTTT. Translating it yields CASIGQGNQPQHF.

The chain joins TRBV14 to TRBJ1-1; D is uncertain. Germline-derived CDR1 and CDR2 are SGHDN and FVKESK. CDR3 length: 14 residues. Trimming cost V 4 bases and J 5 bases, with 14 bases left between them. The CDR3 loop reads CASSPRLDWTEAFF. DNA for the CDR3: TGTGCCAGCAGCCCCAGGCTTGATTGGACTGAAGCTTTCTTT.

V gene TRBV24-1 combines with J gene TRBJ2-1; the match to TRBD1 covers 9 bases. CDR1 is KGHDR, CDR2 SFDVKD, per germline. This CDR3 contains 18 residues. V was clipped by 4 bases and J by 4 bases; unmatched bases: 13. The CDR3 loop is CATSDPNQPGQGYNEQFF. The CDR3 bases are TGTGCCACCAGTGACCCTAACCAACCGGGACAGGGATACAATGAGCAGTTCTTC.

J is TRBJ2-7 and V is TRBV9, with 9 bases matching TRBD1. In germline, CDR1 is SGDLS, CDR2 YYNGEE. With 2 bases clipped from V and 6 bases from J, the junction kept 9 bases outside the gene matches. This CDR3 spans 15 amino acids. The CDR3 loop is CASSVTPGTGSEQYF. DNA for the CDR3: TGTGCCAGCAGCGTTACCCCCGGGACAGGGAGCGAGCAGTACTTC. The full variable domain, in which reference TRBV9 and TRBJ2-7 provide the parts outside the CDR3, is DSGVTQTPKHLITATGQRVTLRCSPRSGDLSVYWYQQSLDQGLQFLIQYYNGEERAKGNILERFSAQQFPDLHSELNLSSLELGDSALYFCASSVTPGTGSEQYFGPGTRLTVT.

CDR3 DNA sequence: TGTGCCAGCAGCTTAGCGTCGGGACAGGGGGCGCTCGGCTACACCTTC. Protein product: CASSLASGQGALGYTF. V usage is TRBV7-9 and J usage is TRBJ1-2; 12 bases are shared with TRBD1. This CDR3 region has 16 residues. Losses at the gene ends were 0 bases for V and 8 bases for J; bases not matched to a gene: 7. Germline-derived CDR1 and CDR2 are SEHNR and FQNEAQ (reference sequence).

The rearrangement joins TRBV6-5 to TRBJ1-5, with D possibly TRBD1 on 5 matching bases. The germline gives CDR1 MNHEY, CDR2 SVGAGI. V gave up 8 bases and J gave up 4 bases, with 15 bases separating them. The CDR3 contains 14 residues. Here the CDR3 reads CASCSGQANQPQHF. The CDR3 nucleotides read TGTGCCAGCTGCTCAGGGCAGGCTAATCAGCCCCAGCATTTT.

The chain links TRBV7-9 to TRBJ1-5, with D uncertain. There are 12 residues in the CDR3. The V and J ends lost 5 bases and 3 bases respectively, with 5 bases between them. Germline V gene data show CDR1 as SEHNR and CDR2 as FQNEAQ (reference sequence). The CDR3 DNA reads as TGTGCCAGCAGCACAACCAATCAGCCCCAGCATTTT. Translation gives CASSTTNQPQHF.

The V and J genes are TRBV7-2 and TRBJ2-4; 13 bases align to TRBD2. From germline, CDR1 is SGHTA and CDR2 FQGNSA. Germline trimming cut 5 bases from V and 3 bases from J; bases unmatched to any gene: 7. This CDR3 has 17 residues. The CDR3 loop reads CASSQGLAGVDKNIQYF. The CDR3 bases are TGTGCCAGCAGCCAAGGACTAGCGGGAGTCGACAAAAACATTCAGTACTTC. Full variable domain (rest looked up from reference TRBV7-2 and TRBJ2-4): GAGVSQSPSNKVTEKGKDVELRCDPISGHTALYWYRQSLGQGLEFLIYFQGNSAPDKSGLPSDRFSAERTGGSVSTLTIQRTQQEDSAVYLCASSQGLAGVDKNIQYFGAGTRLSVL.

This chain uses TRBV5-4 with TRBJ1-4; perhaps TRBD1 as D (5 bases). V lost 4 bases and J lost 5, with 15 bases in between. This CDR3 spans 15 amino acids. The germline CDR1 and CDR2 sequences are SGHNT and YYREEE (reference sequence). Written as DNA, the CDR3 is TGTGCCAGCAGCGGGGGAGGGACGCAGAATGAAAAACTGTTTTTT. Translating gives CASSGGGTQNEKLFF.

The chain has TRBV7-9 and TRBJ2-7, with D perhaps TRBD1 (6 bases). Germline lookup yields CDR1 SEHNR and CDR2 FQNEAQ (reference sequence). This CDR3 is built from 13 residues. V lost 6 bases and J 3 bases, leaving 12 bases between the germline ends. The CDR3 spells CASSQTGNYEQYF. The CDR3 nucleotides are TGTGCCAGCAGTCAAACAGGGAACTACGAGCAGTACTTC.

The V gene is TRBV28, the J gene TRBJ2-1; 8 bases are shared with TRBD1. The germline V gene encodes CDR1 MDHEN and CDR2 SYDVKM. This CDR3 region has 14 residues. V shed 7 bases, J shed 2 bases, and the junction held 4 bases outside the gene matches. CDR3 sequence: CASIPGGPYNEQFF. In DNA form, the CDR3 reads TGTGCCAGCATCCCAGGGGGCCCCTACAATGAGCAGTTCTTC.

The J gene is TRBJ1-2, the V gene TRBV5-8; the D gene is possibly TRBD1 (5 bases). Trimming removed 2 bases at V and 8 bases at J, with 16 bases between. Looked up from germline, CDR1 is SGHTS and CDR2 is YDEGEE. The CDR3 loop spans 14 amino acids. Here the CDR3 DNA reads TGTGCCAGCAGCTTCCGGGACTCTAGGTCCGGCTACACCTTC. This encodes CASSFRDSRSGYTF.

The chain uses TRBV7-9 and TRBJ2-7, with 9 bases aligning to TRBD1. Germline V gene data show CDR1 as SEHNR and CDR2 as FQNEAQ (reference sequence). V lost 8 bases and J lost 4; bases outside the gene matches: 6. The CDR3 has 13 amino acids. CDR3 sequence reads: CASAGQGLYEQYF. Here the CDR3 DNA reads TGTGCCAGCGCGGGACAGGGTCTATACGAGCAGTACTTC.

Here the CDR3 DNA reads TGTGCCAGCACGCCGCAGGGGTTCTATGGCTACACCTTC. Protein: CASTPQGFYGYTF. The gene calls are TRBV28 and TRBJ1-2; tentatively, D is TRBD1 (6 bases). The CDR3 extends over 13 amino acids. The germline V and J ends were trimmed by 7 bases and 4 bases, with 13 bases remaining between them. Germline values: CDR1 MDHEN, CDR2 SYDVKM.

This clone was detected once. The rearrangement joins TRBV30 to TRBJ1-5; TRBD1 matches at 7 bases. The ends lost 1 base at V and 3 bases at J; junction bases unmatched: 15. The CDR3 is 18 amino acids. CDR1 and CDR2 from the germline V gene are GTSNPN and SVGIG (reference sequence). The CDR3 spells CAWSGRRGLPADNQPQHF. In DNA form, the CDR3 reads TGTGCCTGGAGTGGGAGGAGGGGGCTCCCCGCGGACAATCAGCCCCAGCATTTT. Combining the CDR3 with reference TRBV30 and TRBJ1-5 gives the whole variable domain SQTIHQWPATLVQPVGSPLSLECTVEGTSNPNLYWYRQAAGRGLQLLFYSVGIGQISSEVPQNLSASRPQDRQFILSSKKLLLSDSGFYLCAWSGRRGLPADNQPQHFGDGTRLSIL.

V and J are TRBV7-8 and TRBJ1-1, with D unclear. The V and J ends lost 5 bases and 6 bases respectively, with 13 bases between them. The CDR3 has 13 residues. Germline V gene sequence: CDR1 SGHVS, CDR2 FQNEAQ. CDR3 region: CASSPPVRAEAFF. The CDR3 DNA is TGTGCCAGCAGCCCCCCGGTGAGAGCTGAAGCTTTCTTT.

V and J are TRBV10-2 and TRBJ2-3; the match to TRBD2 covers 7 bases. V shed 4 bases and J 6 bases; nucleotides not matched to a gene: 4. The CDR3 runs 13 residues. CDR1 is WSHSY and CDR2 is SAAADI in the germline V gene. In DNA form, the CDR3 reads TGCGCCAGCAGTGTGGAACTAGCGGATACGCAGTATTTT. Residues: CASSVELADTQYF.

The V call is TRBV19, the J call TRBJ2-3; 9 bases are shared with TRBD1. With 9 bases clipped from V and 6 bases from J, the junction kept 16 bases outside the gene matches. The germline V gene encodes CDR1 LNHDA and CDR2 SQIVND (reference sequence). CDR3 length: 16 amino acids. The chain's CDR3 is CASSFDRGVPRDTQYF. CDR3 bases: TGTGCCAGCTCGTTTGACAGGGGGGTACCCAGGGATACGCAGTATTTT.

V is TRBV5-4 and J is TRBJ2-2, with D possibly being TRBD1 (6 bases). The V end lost 4 bases, the J end lost 4 bases, and 29 bases lay between the germline ends. The germline gives CDR1 SGHNT, CDR2 YYREEE (reference sequence). The CDR3 spans 20 residues. The CDR3 DNA follows: TGTGCCAGCAGCCCGGGATTGGACAGCTTATCCCCCTATAGCACCGGGGAGCTGTTTTTT. This gives the protein CASSPGLDSLSPYSTGELFF.

This clone has only a few counts. This sequence joins TRBV18 and TRBJ2-1; 7 positions agree with TRBD2. CDR3 length: 15 residues. Losses at the gene ends were 2 bases for V and 6 bases for J; bases not matched to a gene: 7. Germline V gene sequence: CDR1 KGHSH, CDR2 LQKENI. The CDR3 DNA sequence: TGTGCCAGCTCACCAGGCGGGAGAGGGGCCAATGAGCAGTTCTTC. Amino acids: CASSPGGRGANEQFF.

V and J are TRBV18 and TRBJ1-3, with a weak D call TRBD1 (6 bases). V was cut by 1 base and J by 2 bases, with 15 bases left in between. The V gene's germline CDR1 is KGHSH and CDR2 LQKENI. This CDR3 spans 17 amino acids. In DNA form, the CDR3 reads TGTGCCAGCTCACCACAGAGATTCCGGGACACTGGAAACACCATATATTTT. This gives the protein CASSPQRFRDTGNTIYF. Variable domain in full (rest from reference TRBV18 and TRBJ1-3): NAGVMQNPRHLVRRRGQEARLRCSPMKGHSHVYWYRQLPEEGLKFMVYLQKENIIDESGMPKERFSAEFPKEGPSILRIQQVVRGDSAAYFCASSPQRFRDTGNTIYFGEGSWLTVV.

The J gene is TRBJ2-3, the V gene TRBV27, with a tentative D call TRBD2 (5 bases). CDR3 length: 15 amino acids. CDR1 and CDR2 (germline): MNHEY, SMNVEV (reference sequence). The V end was cut by 0 bases, the J end by 0 bases, with 7 bases between. The CDR3 spells CASSLSRASTDTQYF. Written as DNA, the CDR3 is TGTGCCAGCAGTTTATCGCGGGCTAGCACAGATACGCAGTATTTT.

In its sample, this clone was seen once. The chain joins TRBV6-2 or TRBV6-3 to TRBJ2-3; TRBD2 aligns across 9 bases. This CDR3 region has 15 residues. Germline V gene sequence: CDR1 MNHEY, CDR2 SVGEGT. V shed 0 bases and J 3 bases; nucleotides not matched to a gene: 1. CDR3 DNA sequence: TGTGCCAGCAGTTACTCAGCGGGGGGTACAGATACGCAGTATTTT. Translation gives CASSYSAGGTDTQYF.

The chain combines TRBV28 with TRBJ2-1, with TRBD2 matching 8 bases. V was pared by 3 bases and J by 3 bases, with 1 base of the junction left unmatched. The CDR3 runs 14 residues. The germline V gene has CDR1 MDHEN and CDR2 SYDVKM. The CDR3 nucleotides are TGTGCCAGCAGTTTGGCGGGAGGCTACAATGAGCAGTTCTTC. Its protein product is CASSLAGGYNEQFF.

The chain has TRBV9 and TRBJ2-1; 13 positions match TRBD2. V lost 2 bases, J lost 8 bases, and 4 bases stayed unmatched. This CDR3 comprises 15 residues. Germline V gene sequence: CDR1 SGDLS, CDR2 YYNGEE. The CDR3 sequence: CASSVTSGGLDEQFF. In DNA, the CDR3 is TGTGCCAGCAGCGTGACTAGCGGGGGGCTCGATGAGCAGTTCTTC.

The rearrangement joins TRBV5-4 to TRBJ1-1, with a weak D call TRBD1 (6 bases). V was shortened by 6 bases and J by 1 base, with 19 bases between the two germline ends. Germline lookup yields CDR1 SGHNT and CDR2 YYREEE (reference sequence). The CDR3 totals 16 residues. The CDR3 nucleotides are TGTGCCAGCACCATAGGGGGAACGGCGCCGAACACTGAAGCTTTCTTT. Encoded protein: CASTIGGTAPNTEAFF.

This clone was picked up a small number of times. This may stem from a read error, because a much larger clone lies one nucleotide away. The rearrangement links TRBV3-1 (or the pseudogene TRBV3-2) to TRBJ1-2; a possible D gene is TRBD1 (5 bases). Germline assignment: CDR1 LGHDT and CDR2 YNNKEL (reference sequence). This CDR3 has 17 residues. Trimming took off 0 bases at V and 8 bases at J, with 22 bases between the two ends. The CDR3 DNA is TGTGCCAGCAGCCAAGAGGGGACCGGCCGCCGTGGGGGGGGCTACACCTTC. Translated, it gives CASSQEGTGRRGGGYTF.

This CDR3 reads CASSYSYGGRNEKLFF. CDR3 DNA: TGTGCCAGCAGTTACTCGTACGGGGGGCGAAATGAAAAACTGTTTTTT. The chain has TRBV6-5 and TRBJ1-4; D might be TRBD1 (6 bases). V was cut by 0 bases and J by 5 bases, with 13 bases left in between. The CDR3 has 16 amino acids. Germline CDR1 MNHEY, CDR2 SVGAGI.

The V call is TRBV12-2, the J call TRBJ2-3; the table calls TRBD2, which could not be checked here. TRBV12-2 is reported as a pseudogene. The CDR3 loop spans 19 amino acids. CDR3 residues: CASRLVLAGRPSTGATQYF. The CDR3 nucleotides read TGTGCAAGTCGCTTAGTTTTAGCGGGGAGACCAAGCACGGGGGCTACGCAGTATTTT.

J is TRBJ2-7 and V is TRBV6-6; 8 bases match TRBD1. The CDR3 runs 16 residues. The ends lost 0 bases at V and 6 bases at J; junction bases unmatched: 10. The germline gives CDR1 MNHNY, CDR2 SVGAGI (reference sequence). CDR3: CASSYSPGQGMAEQYF. The DNA for the CDR3 is TGTGCCAGCAGTTACTCTCCTGGACAGGGTATGGCCGAGCAGTACTTC.